This TCR beta chain was recovered during a study of T cells in localized non-small cell lung cancer. Overall study results and limits: Researchers found a median approximately 60 of the top 100 tumor clones in adjacent lung.

CDR3 size: 13 residues. J lost 5 bases, V lost 1 base, and 2 bases had no gene match. Germline CDR1 reads GTSNPN; CDR2 reads SVGIG (reference sequence). The assay was immunoSEQ multiplex PCR, and TCRdb's table has in-frame clones only and misses some. Of some 50,000 clones in the sample, 85% to 90% were seen once. A word on this clone: Its specificity is not known.

Specimen: PBMCs, collected before any cancer treatment. The chain uses TRBV30 and TRBJ2-7; 10 bases map to TRBD2. This TCR came from a female donor with stage II lung adenocarcinoma. CDR3 amino acids: CAWSGGTSDEQYF. In DNA form, the CDR3 reads TGTGCCTGGAGTGGAGGGACTAGCGACGAGCAGTACTTC. Full variable domain (outside the CDR3, taken from reference TRBV30 and TRBJ2-7): SQTIHQWPATLVQPVGSPLSLECTVEGTSNPNLYWYRQAAGRGLQLLFYSVGIGQISSEVPQNLSASRPQDRQFILSSKKLLLSDSGFYLCAWSGGTSDEQYFGPGTRLTVT.